The 19 T cell receptor beta chains in this list originate from one sample, sequenced in a study of T cell repertoires in cytomegalovirus infection. TCRdb re-derived calls from the reads in MiXCR, one entry per CDR3 protein. The sample lists around 500,000 distinct CDR3 sequences; about 42% were seen once. These receptors lack a known antigen. The sequences come from cultured PBMCs, collected from culture after CMV antigen stimulation. The receptors were sampled from a human donor in good health (CMV status not recorded). Some clones in this sample may be carry-over from other donors' samples.

The chain combines TRBV5-1 with TRBJ2-3, with TRBD1 identical over 7 bases. Germline V gene sequence: CDR1 SGHRS, CDR2 YFSETQ. The CDR3 covers 14 residues. J lost 4 bases, V lost 2 bases, and 4 bases had no gene match. In nucleotides, the CDR3 is TGCGCCAGCAGCTTTACAACAGGGGCAGATACGCAGTATTTT. This codes for CASSFTTGADTQYF.

The V call is TRBV6-1, the J call TRBJ1-1, with a weak D call TRBD1 (6 bases). The CDR3 runs to 14 residues. The germline V gene encodes CDR1 MNHNS and CDR2 SASEGT. The V and J ends lost 0 bases and 4 bases respectively, with 9 bases between them. CDR3: CASSEAGGPTEAFF. The CDR3 DNA follows: TGTGCCAGCAGTGAAGCGGGGGGGCCCACTGAAGCTTTCTTT.

The chain is built from TRBV18 and TRBJ2-1, with D possibly TRBD2 on 6 matching bases. The CDR3 is made up of 13 amino acids. CDR1 is KGHSH and CDR2 is LQKENI in the germline V gene. The germline V and J ends were trimmed by 6 bases and 4 bases, with 10 bases remaining between them. Written as DNA, the CDR3 is TGTGCCAGCTCCGCTAGCGAGTACAATGAGCAGTTCTTC. Amino acids: CASSASEYNEQFF.

This clonotype appeared a few times. The chain uses TRBV19 and TRBJ2-1; D remains unclear. The germline V gene has CDR1 LNHDA and CDR2 SQIVND (reference sequence). There are 13 residues in the CDR3. The ends were cut back, 3 bases at V and 7 bases at J, with 10 bases in the middle. The CDR3 reads CASSIPEVNEQFF. DNA of the CDR3: TGTGCCAGTAGTATCCCTGAGGTAAATGAGCAGTTCTTC.

This clonotype was found many times. The chain couples TRBV7-8 to TRBJ2-3; no clear D. The CDR3 is made up of 13 amino acids. Looked up from germline, CDR1 is SGHVS and CDR2 is FQNEAQ. The V and J ends lost 2 bases and 3 bases respectively, with 6 bases between them. CDR3 in amino acids: CASSLSSTDTQYF. Here the CDR3 DNA reads TGTGCCAGCAGCTTATCCTCTACAGATACGCAGTATTTT.

This clonotype has a single count. The chain has TRBV5-1 and TRBJ2-1; maybe TRBD1 (6 bases). Trimming cost V 4 bases and J 12 bases, with 17 bases left between them. The CDR3 contains 13 residues. Germline CDR1 reads SGHRS; CDR2 reads YFSETQ. The CDR3 nucleotides read TGCGCCAGCAGCACTGAACAGGGAGTGGGGCAGTTCTTC. It codes for CASSTEQGVGQFF.

This clonotype was counted a few times. The chain has TRBV6-2 or TRBV6-3 and TRBJ2-2, with TRBD2 as a possible D gene (6 bases). Germline CDR1 MNHEY, CDR2 SVGEGT. The V and J ends lost 7 bases and 5 bases respectively, with 17 bases between them. The CDR3 is 15 amino acids. CDR3 DNA sequence: TGTGCCAGCAACGGGGGTCGGGGCAGGACCGGGGAGCTGTTTTTT. It codes for CASNGGRGRTGELFF.

This clonotype appeared a few times. This sequence joins TRBV4-1 and TRBJ1-1; 8 bases agree with TRBD1. V shed 1 base and J 8 bases; nucleotides not matched to a gene: 3. Per the germline V gene, CDR1 is MGHRA and CDR2 is YSYEKL. The length of the CDR3 is 13 residues. CDR3 nucleotide sequence: TGCGCCAGCAGCCAAGGCAGGGGGCGGGAAGCTTTCTTT. Protein: CASSQGRGREAFF.

The chain joins TRBV6-1 to TRBJ1-4; D remains unclear. Trimming cost V 4 bases and J 7 bases, with 10 bases left between them. The CDR3 covers 13 residues. Looked up from germline, CDR1 is MNHNS and CDR2 is SASEGT. CDR3 amino acids: CASSGPAREKLFF. Written as DNA, the CDR3 is TGTGCCAGCAGTGGTCCAGCACGTGAAAAACTGTTTTTT.

J is TRBJ2-7 and V is TRBV11-2; the match to TRBD1 covers 10 bases. Unmatched junction bases numbered 15, after V lost 5 bases and J lost 2 bases. Germline lookup yields CDR1 SGHAT and CDR2 FQNNGV. This CDR3 region has 18 residues. The CDR3 DNA sequence: TGTGCCAGCAGCGGGACAGGGGTGACCCAAGTAGGGCCCTACGAGCAGTACTTC. Its protein is CASSGTGVTQVGPYEQYF.

V and J are TRBV6-6 and TRBJ2-3; no clear D gene. Germline CDR1 is MNHNY and CDR2 is SVGAGI (reference sequence). The V end lost 6 bases, the J end lost 3 bases, and 13 bases lay between the germline ends. The CDR3 has 14 residues. CDR3 bases: TGTGCCAGCAGACCTCCTAACGGGACAGATACGCAGTATTTT. Translated: CASRPPNGTDTQYF.

The rearrangement links TRBV20-1 to TRBJ2-5; 7 positions match TRBD1. There are 14 residues in the CDR3. CDR1 and CDR2 from the germline V gene are DFQATT and SNEGSKA (reference sequence). J gave up 4 bases and V 6 bases, and 11 bases lay outside the gene matches. CDR3 region: CSAWGRTGRETQYF. Written as DNA, the CDR3 is TGCAGTGCCTGGGGCCGGACAGGTCGAGAGACCCAGTACTTC.

This clonotype appeared a single time. The rearrangement joins TRBV2 to TRBJ2-7; the D gene could be TRBD1 or TRBD2 (5 bases each). The CDR3 length is 16 residues. Germline lookup yields CDR1 SNHLY and CDR2 FYNNEI. Trimming took off 6 bases at V and 7 bases at J, with 25 bases between the two ends. The CDR3 DNA follows: TGTGCCAGCAGCGCTTATCTGCAGGGCCCTGAGGGGGAGCAGTACTTC. Translation gives CASSAYLQGPEGEQYF.

The chain joins TRBV4-1 to TRBJ2-1, with 9 bases fitting TRBD1. J gave up 12 bases and V 0 bases, and 6 bases lay outside the gene matches. The CDR3 has 14 amino acids. Germline V lookup: CDR1 MGHRA, CDR2 YSYEKL. CDR3 residues: CASSQEGTGRAQFF. DNA of the CDR3: TGCGCCAGCAGCCAAGAAGGGACAGGGAGGGCGCAGTTCTTC.

The chain recombines TRBV2 with TRBJ1-1; D might be TRBD1 (6 bases). CDR3 length: 15 residues. Looked up from germline, CDR1 is SNHLY and CDR2 is FYNNEI. V lost 5 bases and J lost 6, with 19 bases in between. DNA for the CDR3: TGTGCCAGCAGTCGGGAACAGGGCTCTCGGTCTGAAGCTTTCTTT. As protein: CASSREQGSRSEAFF. Drawing the rest from reference TRBV2 and TRBJ1-1, the complete variable domain is EPEVTQTPSHQVTQMGQEVILRCVPISNHLYFYWYRQILGQKVEFLVSFYNNEISEKSEIFDDQFSVERPDGSNFTLKIRSTKLEDSAMYFCASSREQGSRSEAFFGQGTRLTVV.

This clonotype was seen a handful of times. This rearrangement joins TRBV5-6 to TRBJ1-2; D remains unclear. CDR1 and CDR2 from the germline V gene are SGHDT and YYEEEE. Between the trimmed V and J ends, which lost 0 bases and 4 bases, there was a span of 7 bases. The CDR3 is 13 residues long. CDR3 residues: CASSLDRFYGYTF. The DNA of the CDR3 is TGTGCCAGCAGCTTGGACAGATTCTATGGCTACACCTTC.

This clonotype occurred once. The gene calls are TRBV7-2 and TRBJ1-6; D is uncertain. CDR1 is SGHTA, CDR2 FQGNSA, per germline. V was clipped by 5 bases and J by 7 bases, with 9 bases between them. The CDR3 totals 13 residues. This chain's CDR3 is CASSRKVNSPLHF. CDR3 DNA: TGTGCCAGCAGCCGAAAGGTCAATTCACCCCTCCACTTT.

The chain carries TRBV7-6 and TRBJ2-7; TRBD1 agrees at 11 bases. After removal of 0 bases from V and 4 bases from J, the junction contained 5 bases not matched to a gene. CDR3 length equals 16 residues. Germline V gene sequence: CDR1 SGHVS, CDR2 FNYEAQ. CDR3 bases: TGTGCCAGCAGCTTAGCCCCGGGACAGGGGGTGTACGAGCAGTACTTC. Protein product: CASSLAPGQGVYEQYF.

This clonotype was seen a handful of times. The V and J genes are TRBV7-6 and TRBJ2-3; 8 bases are a match to TRBD2. This CDR3 has 17 amino acids. Per the germline V gene, CDR1 is SGHVS and CDR2 is FNYEAQ. V lost 4 bases to trimming and J lost 3 bases; unmatched junction nucleotides: 12. CDR3 nucleotide sequence: TGTGCCAGCAGCTCACCTCCGGCTAGCGGGCCTACAGATACGCAGTATTTT. It encodes CASSSPPASGPTDTQYF.